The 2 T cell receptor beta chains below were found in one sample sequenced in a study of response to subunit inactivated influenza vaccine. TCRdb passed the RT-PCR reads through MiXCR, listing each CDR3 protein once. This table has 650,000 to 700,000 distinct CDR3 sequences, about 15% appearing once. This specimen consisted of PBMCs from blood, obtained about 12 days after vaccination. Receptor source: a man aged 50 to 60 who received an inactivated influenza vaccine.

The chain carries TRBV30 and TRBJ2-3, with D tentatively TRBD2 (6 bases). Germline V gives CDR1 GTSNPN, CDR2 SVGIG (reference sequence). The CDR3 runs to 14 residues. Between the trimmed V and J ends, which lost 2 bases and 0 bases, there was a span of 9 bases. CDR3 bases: TGTGCCTGGAGTCTCAGCGGGAGCACAGATACGCAGTATTTT. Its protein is CAWSLSGSTDTQYF. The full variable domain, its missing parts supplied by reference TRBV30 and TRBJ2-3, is SQTIHQWPATLVQPVGSPLSLECTVEGTSNPNLYWYRQAAGRGLQLLFYSVGIGQISSEVPQNLSASRPQDRQFILSSKKLLLSDSGFYLCAWSLSGSTDTQYFGPGTRLTVL.

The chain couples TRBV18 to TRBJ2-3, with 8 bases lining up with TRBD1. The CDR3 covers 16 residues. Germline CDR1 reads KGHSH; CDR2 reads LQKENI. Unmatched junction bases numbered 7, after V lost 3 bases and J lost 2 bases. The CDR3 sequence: CASSPWTGPDTDTQYF. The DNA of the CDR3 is TGTGCCAGCTCACCCTGGACAGGGCCGGACACAGATACGCAGTATTTT.